Each of the 24 T cell receptor beta chains below was sequenced from the same sample in a study of cytomegalovirus exposure and HLA in healthy donors. Primers included in the PCR were 60 Vbeta and 13 Jbeta primers. TCRdb's table, derived via immunoSEQ multiplex PCR, lists solely in-frame clones and lacks some. The sample lists around 110,000 clones; 81% were seen once. Sample: PBMCs. These receptors were taken from a woman aged 25 to 39 in good health and CMV-seronegative.

This clone was observed once. This chain links TRBV30 with TRBJ1-2; the match to TRBD1 covers 8 bases. This CDR3 comprises 16 residues. The J segment lost 0 bases and the V segment lost 3 bases, leaving 9 bases of the junction unmatched. CDR1 and CDR2 (germline): GTSNPN, SVGIG (reference sequence). CDR3 sequence (DNA): TGTGCCTGGAGGCAAGGGACAGGACTCGCTAACTATGGCTACACCTTC. This sequence encodes CAWRQGTGLANYGYTF.

The chain is built from TRBV4-3 and TRBJ2-7, with D possibly matching TRBD1 (6 bases). Germline CDR1 and CDR2: LGHNA and YSLEER. The germline V and J ends were trimmed by 0 bases and 2 bases, with 8 bases remaining between them. This CDR3 comprises 14 residues. The DNA of the CDR3 is TGCGCCAGCAGCCAAGATACAGGGCCCTACGAGCAGTACTTC. Amino acids: CASSQDTGPYEQYF.

The genes are TRBV19 and TRBJ1-4; D might be TRBD1 (5 bases). This CDR3 region has 14 residues. The V gene's germline CDR1 is LNHDA and CDR2 SQIVND (reference sequence). V lost 7 bases and J lost 0, with 9 bases in between. The CDR3, as DNA: TGTGCCAGTACCAGACAGACAACTAATGAAAAACTGTTTTTT. This sequence encodes CASTRQTTNEKLFF. The variable domain in full, with the rest retrieved from reference TRBV19 and TRBJ1-4, is DGGITQSPKYLFRKEGQNVTLSCEQNLNHDAMYWYRQDPGQGLRLIYYSQIVNDFQKGDIAEGYSVSREKKESFPLTVTSAQKNPTAFYLCASTRQTTNEKLFFGSGTQLSVL.

The genes are TRBV19 and TRBJ2-1; 9 bases map to TRBD2. The length of the CDR3 is 15 residues. V gave up 9 bases and J gave up 4 bases; unmatched junction bases: 10. CDR1 and CDR2 from the germline V gene are LNHDA and SQIVND (reference sequence). The CDR3 is CASAPGLALYNEQFF. CDR3 bases: TGTGCCAGCGCCCCGGGACTAGCATTATACAATGAGCAGTTCTTC.

The genes are TRBV4-1 and TRBJ1-4; D call uncertain. This CDR3 has 12 amino acids. Germline lookup yields CDR1 MGHRA and CDR2 YSYEKL. V was clipped by 3 bases and J by 5 bases, with 4 bases between them. The CDR3 spells CASSQTNEKLFF. Here the CDR3 DNA reads TGCGCCAGCAGCCAGACAAATGAAAAACTGTTTTTT.

This clone was recorded once. J is TRBJ2-5 and V is TRBV9; a possible D gene is TRBD2 (6 bases). V was clipped by 4 bases and J by 1 base, with 8 bases between them. The CDR3 has 13 residues. Germline loops: CDR1 SGDLS, CDR2 YYNGEE. The CDR3 nucleotides are TGTGCCAGCAGCTACGGGAGCCAAGAGACCCAGTACTTC. Protein product: CASSYGSQETQYF.

The chain couples TRBV28 to TRBJ2-1; 9 bases match TRBD1. Germline trimming cut 4 bases from V and 4 bases from J; bases unmatched to any gene: 11. The CDR3 is 17 amino acids. Germline CDR1 and CDR2: MDHEN and SYDVKM. The CDR3 DNA follows: TGTGCCAGCAGTTCTACTACTGGACAGGGGCGATACAATGAGCAGTTCTTC. This translates into CASSSTTGQGRYNEQFF.

The chain joins TRBV30 to TRBJ1-2; no clear D. Trimming shortened V by 1 base and J by 2 bases, and 5 bases separated the two germline ends. Germline CDR1 reads GTSNPN; CDR2 reads SVGIG (reference sequence). The CDR3 is 12 residues long. Here the CDR3 DNA reads TGTGCCTGGAGTGCGGAGAACTATGGCTACACCTTC. It is translated as CAWSAENYGYTF. The entire variable domain, with the rest obtained from reference TRBV30 and TRBJ1-2, is as follows: SQTIHQWPATLVQPVGSPLSLECTVEGTSNPNLYWYRQAAGRGLQLLFYSVGIGQISSEVPQNLSASRPQDRQFILSSKKLLLSDSGFYLCAWSAENYGYTFGSGTRLTVV.

The rearrangement joins TRBV30 to TRBJ1-1, with a weak D call TRBD1 (5 bases). CDR3 length: 12 residues. The germline V and J ends were trimmed by 3 bases and 4 bases, with 9 bases remaining between them. Germline-derived CDR1 and CDR2 are GTSNPN and SVGIG (reference sequence). CDR3: CAWRGGTTEAFF. The CDR3 DNA follows: TGTGCCTGGAGGGGCGGGACCACTGAAGCTTTCTTT. Looking up the rest from reference TRBV30 and TRBJ1-1 gives the full variable domain: SQTIHQWPATLVQPVGSPLSLECTVEGTSNPNLYWYRQAAGRGLQLLFYSVGIGQISSEVPQNLSASRPQDRQFILSSKKLLLSDSGFYLCAWRGGTTEAFFGQGTRLTVV.

The chain joins TRBV11-3 to TRBJ2-3; TRBD1 agrees at 11 bases. The V segment lost 3 bases and the J segment 2 bases; nucleotides outside the gene matches: 4. This CDR3 is 16 amino acids long. CDR1 is SGHNT, CDR2 YENEEA, per germline. The CDR3 sequence is CASSFGQGAVTDTQYF. The CDR3 DNA follows: TGTGCCAGCAGCTTCGGACAGGGGGCGGTCACAGATACGCAGTATTTT.

As DNA, the CDR3 is TGTGCCATCAGTCGGGACAGGGGTTCGCCAGATACGCAGTATTTT. It is translated as CAISRDRGSPDTQYF. The chain carries TRBV10-3 and TRBJ2-3; 10 nucleotides agree with TRBD1. V dropped 5 bases and J dropped 4; count of bases not matched to a gene: 6. The germline V gene encodes CDR1 ENHRY and CDR2 SYGVKD. This CDR3 region has 15 residues.

J is TRBJ2-2 and V is TRBV6-1, with TRBD2 matching over 10 bases. Unmatched junction bases numbered 7, after V lost 11 bases and J lost 7 bases. The CDR3 runs to 13 residues. The germline CDR1 and CDR2 sequences are MNHNS and SASEGT. In DNA, the CDR3 is TGTGCCTGTCTAGCGGGAGCTGGCGGGGAGCTGTTTTTT. Protein sequence: CACLAGAGGELFF.

V usage is TRBV29-1 and J usage is TRBJ2-2; D possibly corresponds to TRBD2 (7 bases). V was trimmed by 7 bases and J by 2 bases, leaving 11 bases between them. Looked up from germline, CDR1 is SQVTM and CDR2 is ANQGSEA. There are 13 residues in the CDR3. CDR3 amino acids: CSGGGTNTGELFF. CDR3 DNA sequence: TGCAGCGGGGGGGGGACAAACACCGGGGAGCTGTTTTTT.

The rearrangement links TRBV18 to TRBJ2-2; possible D gene TRBD1, 5 bases. Trimming stripped 3 bases from V and 4 bases from J, with 12 bases between. CDR1 KGHSH and CDR2 LQKENI come from the germline V gene. This CDR3 is built from 15 residues. As DNA, the CDR3 is TGTGCCAGCTCACCCAACAGGCCAGTCACCGGGGAGCTGTTTTTT. Amino acid sequence: CASSPNRPVTGELFF.

The rearrangement joins TRBV19 to TRBJ1-3; D is perhaps TRBD1 (5 bases). The CDR3 is 15 amino acids. The ends were cut back, 7 bases at V and 3 bases at J, with 16 bases in the middle. Germline loops: CDR1 LNHDA, CDR2 SQIVND (reference sequence). The CDR3 DNA is TGTGCCAGTACTCCCTTATCAGGGATTGGAAACACCATATATTTT. This translates into CASTPLSGIGNTIYF.

The V gene is TRBV7-8, the J gene TRBJ1-5, with a weak D call TRBD1 (5 bases). Between the trimmed V and J ends, which lost 5 bases and 3 bases, there was a span of 17 bases. This CDR3 comprises 16 residues. Per the germline V gene, CDR1 is SGHVS and CDR2 is FQNEAQ. The CDR3 reads CASSPSIPTVNQPQHF. In DNA form, the CDR3 reads TGTGCCAGCAGCCCTAGTATCCCGACAGTCAATCAGCCCCAGCATTTT.

V is TRBV9 and J is TRBJ1-6, with 11 positions matching TRBD1. Trimming at V came to 5 bases and at J to 2 bases, leaving 3 bases not matched to a gene. The CDR3 has 16 residues. Germline V gene data show CDR1 as SGDLS and CDR2 as YYNGEE. The CDR3 sequence is CASSPGQGAYNSPLHF. The CDR3 nucleotides are TGTGCCAGCAGTCCGGGACAGGGGGCCTATAATTCACCCCTCCACTTT.

The chain links TRBV2 to TRBJ2-1; 8 bases fit TRBD2. The germline V gene encodes CDR1 SNHLY and CDR2 FYNNEI. This CDR3 has 16 residues. J lost 7 bases, V lost 0 bases, and 8 bases had no gene match. CDR3 sequence reads: CASSEARLLAANEQFF. The CDR3 DNA follows: TGTGCCAGCAGTGAAGCGCGGTTACTAGCGGCTAATGAGCAGTTCTTC.

The rearrangement joins TRBV7-8 to TRBJ2-1, with TRBD2 matching over 12 bases. Germline V gene data show CDR1 as SGHVS and CDR2 as FQNEAQ. CDR3 size: 14 residues. J was trimmed by 9 bases and V by 3 bases; bases with no gene match: 3. The CDR3 spells CASSLLAGGREQFF. In DNA form, the CDR3 reads TGTGCCAGCAGCTTGCTAGCGGGAGGGCGTGAGCAGTTCTTC.

The chain couples TRBV10-3 to TRBJ2-7, with D maybe TRBD1 (5 bases). Per the germline V gene, CDR1 is ENHRY and CDR2 is SYGVKD. Trimming took 2 bases from V and 3 from J, leaving 14 bases between them. This CDR3 region has 15 residues. This CDR3 reads CAISERQGTIYEQYF. CDR3 bases: TGTGCCATCAGTGAGAGGCAGGGAACGATCTACGAGCAGTACTTC.

V usage is TRBV19 and J usage is TRBJ2-3; 7 nucleotides match TRBD2. V dropped 5 bases and J dropped 2; count of bases not matched to a gene: 10. From germline, CDR1 is LNHDA and CDR2 SQIVND (reference sequence). CDR3 length equals 16 residues. CDR3 sequence reads: CASSPRQRGFTDTQYF. The CDR3 DNA follows: TGTGCCAGTAGTCCCCGGCAGCGGGGATTCACAGATACGCAGTATTTT. Together with reference TRBV19 and TRBJ2-3, the CDR3 gives the full variable domain: DGGITQSPKYLFRKEGQNVTLSCEQNLNHDAMYWYRQDPGQGLRLIYYSQIVNDFQKGDIAEGYSVSREKKESFPLTVTSAQKNPTAFYLCASSPRQRGFTDTQYFGPGTRLTVL.

V and J are TRBV7-2 and TRBJ2-7; 10 bases agree with TRBD2. Germline values: CDR1 SGHTA, CDR2 FQGNSA. V shed 1 base, J shed 2 bases, and the junction held 5 bases outside the gene matches. CDR3 length: 16 residues. The CDR3 loop is CASSLEGSGRTYEQYF. In nucleotides, the CDR3 is TGTGCCAGCAGCTTAGAGGGTAGCGGGAGGACCTACGAGCAGTACTTC.

The chain recombines TRBV6-5 with TRBJ1-5; D not resolved. Trimming stripped 6 bases from V and 8 bases from J, with 14 bases between. The length of the CDR3 is 13 residues. Germline values: CDR1 MNHEY, CDR2 SVGAGI. CDR3 bases: TGTGCCAGCAGCGGGCAGCCGAGGGAGCCCCAGCATTTT. The encoded protein is CASSGQPREPQHF.

The CDR3, as DNA: TGTGCCAGCAGTGAGGAGAGGGCAGCGAACACTGAAGCTTTCTTT. Translating it yields CASSEERAANTEAFF. The chain carries TRBV2 and TRBJ1-1; the D is unclear. The germline V and J ends were trimmed by 3 bases and 1 base, with 12 bases remaining between them. Germline loops: CDR1 SNHLY, CDR2 FYNNEI. CDR3 length: 15 residues.